The 17 T cell receptor beta chains below all came from one sample that was sequenced in a study of follicular helper T cells after annual influenza vaccination. Profiled with immunoSEQ multiplex PCR; TCRdb holds only in-frame clones, not every one. The table shows about 10,000 clones, with roughly 80% occurring only once. This specimen was CXCR5- memory CD4+ T cells sorted from blood, taken 6 weeks after influenza vaccination. The receptors here all came from an adult who received the influenza vaccine.

J is TRBJ1-1 and V is TRBV6-6; D unclear. Germline V gene sequence: CDR1 MNHNY, CDR2 SVGAGI (reference sequence). The V gene lost 2 bases and the J gene lost 1 base, with 8 bases spanning the gap. There are 14 residues in the CDR3. This CDR3 reads CASSYNRKNTEAFF. CDR3 bases: TGTGCCAGCAGTTACAATAGGAAGAACACTGAAGCTTTCTTT.

The chain is built from TRBV5-5 and TRBJ1-1, with D uncertain. CDR3 length: 15 amino acids. CDR1 is SGHKS, CDR2 YYEKEE, per germline (reference sequence). V dropped 4 bases and J dropped 4 bases, with 17 bases sitting between them. The chain's CDR3 is CASSQRMEGGTEAFF. The CDR3 DNA is TGTGCCAGCAGCCAACGGATGGAAGGTGGCACTGAAGCTTTCTTT. Variable domain in full (rest from reference TRBV5-5 and TRBJ1-1): DAGVTQSPTHLIKTRGQQVTLRCSPISGHKSVSWYQQVLGQGPQFIFQYYEKEERGRGNFPDRFSARQFPNYSSELNVNALLLGDSALYLCASSQRMEGGTEAFFGQGTRLTVV.

The chain is built from TRBV21-1 and TRBJ1-2; the D call TRBD1 from the table was never checked on the DNA. TRBV21-1 is assigned pseudogene status. The CDR3 is made up of 16 amino acids. CDR3 nucleotides: TGTGCCAGCAGCAAAGTGGGCCTCGCAGGGGAAAGTGGCTACACCTTC. Translating it yields CASSKVGLAGESGYTF.

This clone was seen more than once but under ten times. The chain links TRBV11-3 to TRBJ2-7; D might be TRBD1 (5 bases). The CDR3 extends over 16 amino acids. V gave up 5 bases and J gave up 0 bases, with 17 bases separating them. CDR1 is SGHNT and CDR2 is YENEEA in the germline V gene. CDR3 coding DNA: TGTGCCAGCAGCACCCCCGGTGGGGCCAGCTCCTACGAGCAGTACTTC. As protein: CASSTPGGASSYEQYF.

The chain links TRBV7-8 to TRBJ1-1, with TRBD1 matching over 11 bases. Trimming at V came to 3 bases and at J to 4 bases, leaving 4 bases not matched to a gene. Germline V CDR1 and CDR2: SGHVS, FQNEAQ. This CDR3 is built from 15 residues. CDR3 in amino acids: CASSFLGTGGTEAFF. CDR3 bases: TGTGCCAGCAGCTTTTTAGGGACAGGGGGCACTGAAGCTTTCTTT. The complete variable domain, with remaining parts taken from reference TRBV7-8 and TRBJ1-1, reads GAGVSQSPRYKVAKRGQDVALRCDPISGHVSLFWYQQALGQGPEFLTYFQNEAQLDKSGLPSDRFFAERPEGSVSTLKIQRTQQEDSAVYLCASSFLGTGGTEAFFGQGTRLTVV.

The rearrangement links TRBV18 to TRBJ2-1, with TRBD2 matching 9 bases. V was pared by 1 base and J by 5 bases, with 3 bases of the junction left unmatched. Germline lookup yields CDR1 KGHSH and CDR2 LQKENI. This CDR3 is built from 15 residues. The CDR3 sequence is CASSPLAGDDNEQFF. Written as DNA, the CDR3 is TGTGCCAGCTCACCACTAGCGGGGGACGACAATGAGCAGTTCTTC.

The chain couples TRBV7-9 to TRBJ2-3, with D unclear. The length of the CDR3 is 13 residues. CDR1 is SEHNR, CDR2 FQNEAQ, per germline (reference sequence). The germline V and J ends were trimmed by 6 bases and 3 bases, with 10 bases remaining between them. Here the CDR3 reads CASSPGRTDTQYF. Written as DNA, the CDR3 is TGTGCCAGCAGTCCCGGACGGACAGATACGCAGTATTTT.

This chain joins TRBV27 and TRBJ2-5; D possibly corresponds to TRBD1 (5 bases). V was pared by 0 bases and J by 9 bases, with 14 bases between. Per the germline V gene, CDR1 is MNHEY and CDR2 is SMNVEV (reference sequence). The CDR3 has 14 residues. The CDR3 loop is CASSLSSGSVAQYF. CDR3 bases: TGTGCCAGCAGTTTATCGTCAGGGTCTGTCGCCCAGTACTTC.

The chain carries TRBV2 and TRBJ1-2; D call uncertain. Germline lookup yields CDR1 SNHLY and CDR2 FYNNEI. The CDR3 consists of 16 residues. Trimming removed 2 bases at V and 0 bases at J, with 13 bases between. This CDR3 reads CASSESPTLANYGYTF. The CDR3, as DNA: TGTGCCAGCAGTGAATCCCCCACTTTAGCTAACTATGGCTACACCTTC.

This rearrangement joins TRBV6-5 to TRBJ2-2; D gene unclear. This CDR3 comprises 15 residues. Germline assignment: CDR1 MNHEY and CDR2 SVGAGI. Trimming removed 4 bases at V and 2 bases at J, with 11 bases between. CDR3 coding DNA: TGTGCCAGCAGTTTTTCCCCGGGTAACACCGGGGAGCTGTTTTTT. Translated: CASSFSPGNTGELFF.

V usage is TRBV4-2 and J usage is TRBJ2-3; 8 positions match TRBD2. Germline V gene sequence: CDR1 LGHNA, CDR2 YNFKEQ. With 0 bases clipped from V and 6 bases from J, the junction kept 5 bases outside the gene matches. The CDR3 is 15 amino acids. The CDR3 region has the DNA TGTGCCAGCAGCCAAGAGGGGACTAGTTCGGATACGCAGTATTTT. Translation: CASSQEGTSSDTQYF.

The chain joins TRBV6-5 to TRBJ2-5, with 11 bases identical to TRBD1. V trimming: 5 bases; J trimming: 2 bases; junction bases outside the gene matches: 4. This CDR3 spans 15 amino acids. Germline V lookup: CDR1 MNHEY, CDR2 SVGAGI. CDR3 bases: TGTGCCAGCAGTGACTGGGACAGGGGGCAAGAGACCCAGTACTTC. Translating it yields CASSDWDRGQETQYF.

This clone was detected only a few times. V is TRBV19 and J is TRBJ1-1; 7 nucleotides line up with TRBD1. V lost 5 bases to trimming and J lost 8 bases; unmatched junction nucleotides: 5. The CDR3 covers 12 residues. Germline loops: CDR1 LNHDA, CDR2 SQIVND (reference sequence). This CDR3 is CASSFLQGEAFF. DNA for the CDR3: TGTGCCAGTAGTTTTTTACAGGGGGAAGCTTTCTTT.

This chain links TRBV6-5 with TRBJ2-5; D unclear. Trimming removed 6 bases at V and 4 bases at J, with 12 bases between. The germline V gene encodes CDR1 MNHEY and CDR2 SVGAGI. The CDR3 is 13 residues long. In nucleotides, the CDR3 is TGTGCCAGCAGGCGGACGCTGGTAGAGACCCAGTACTTC. Protein product: CASRRTLVETQYF.

The chain has TRBV27 and TRBJ2-1; 11 positions match TRBD2. The V segment lost 4 bases and the J segment 5 bases; nucleotides outside the gene matches: 7. This CDR3 region has 16 residues. Germline CDR1 and CDR2: MNHEY and SMNVEV (reference sequence). CDR3 nucleotides: TGTGCCAGCAGTTCCTTGCTAGCGGGGGGTGACAATGAGCAGTTCTTC. As protein: CASSSLLAGGDNEQFF.

V usage is TRBV5-1 and J usage is TRBJ2-3, with unresolved D. Trimming took off 0 bases at V and 2 bases at J, with 4 bases between the two ends. The length of the CDR3 is 13 residues. The germline gives CDR1 SGHRS, CDR2 YFSETQ. Written as DNA, the CDR3 is TGCGCCAGCAGCTTGGGATTCACAGATACGCAGTATTTT. This sequence encodes CASSLGFTDTQYF.

The chain recombines TRBV7-2 with TRBJ1-5; D gene unclear. In germline, CDR1 is SGHTA, CDR2 FQGNSA. The CDR3 covers 13 residues. The V gene lost 3 bases and the J gene lost 2 bases, with 5 bases spanning the gap. The CDR3 DNA sequence: TGTGCCAGCAGCTTCGTCCGCAATCAGCCCCAGCATTTT. This sequence encodes CASSFVRNQPQHF.